This T cell receptor beta chain appears in the sequencing data of a study of blood T cell repertoires in COVID-19. CDR1 is MNHEY and CDR2 is SMNVEV in the germline V gene (reference sequence). Trimming cost V 9 bases and J 2 bases; bases outside gene matches: 16. The CDR3 spans 18 residues. The data were produced by immunoSEQ multiplex PCR, yet TCRdb's version contains in-frame clones alone and is incomplete. The sample comprises more than 80,000 clones, roughly 80% of which are singletons, and around 15% rests with the top ten. The rearrangement uses TRBV27 and TRBJ2-2, with 9 positions matching TRBD1. This receptor was identified in an older woman with acute or convalescent COVID-19. The sequencing input was peripheral blood. The CDR3 DNA reads TGTGCCAGTACGCCCGGGACAGGGATTGGGATTAACACCGGGGAGCTGTTTTTT. Translation: CASTPGTGIGINTGELFF.